This T cell receptor beta chain originates from a study of response to subunit inactivated influenza vaccine. Germline trimming cut 0 bases from V and 7 bases from J; bases unmatched to any gene: 6. The CDR3 totals 14 residues. Germline V lookup: CDR1 SQVTM, CDR2 ANQGSEA. Each CDR3 protein is one row after TCRdb ran MiXCR on the RT-PCR reads. The profile shows hundreds of thousands of distinct CDR3 sequences, approximately 14% of them singletons. The sample holds a few counts of this clonotype. Its antigen is as yet unknown. General observations from the study: Authors suggested few new T cells are recruited by each seasonal influenza vaccination.

Source: PBMCs from blood, taken 11 to 12 days after vaccination. V usage is TRBV29-1 and J usage is TRBJ2-1; 7 bases fit TRBD1. This TCR came from a man aged 50 or older who received an inactivated influenza vaccine. The CDR3 spells CSVEDRGWKNEQFF. The CDR3 coding sequence is TGCAGCGTTGAAGACAGGGGGTGGAAGAATGAGCAGTTCTTC.